This T cell receptor (beta chain) appears in the sequencing data of a study of a mutant IDH1 vaccine in newly diagnosed glioma. Study in general: Either 4-6 weeks after radiotherapy alone or alongside temozolomide, vaccination was begun.

Turning to this clone: Its antigen is as yet unknown.

Assay used: immunoSEQ multiplex PCR; TCRdb lists only in-frame clones, some missing. Here the sample spans about 84,000 clones, approximately 78% being singletons. Time point in this sample: week 47, end of study. The vaccine gave 300 ug of a 20-mer mutant IDH1 peptide subcutaneously per dose. During weeks 1, 3, 5, 7, 11, 15, 19 and 23, patients received eight vaccinations. There were new WHO grade 3 or 4 astrocytomas in the donors, and these were IDH1-mutant and ATRX-lost. Between the trimmed V and J ends, which lost 0 bases and 5 bases, there was a span of 11 bases. CDR3 size: 15 residues. Germline V CDR1 and CDR2: SGDLS, YYNGEE.

Sequenced here: PBMCs, sampled from a glioma patient whose treatment included an IDH1 peptide vaccine. This chain links TRBV9 with TRBJ2-2, with D maybe TRBD1 (6 bases). This sequence was found in a man in his forties or fifties with glioma. The CDR3 sequence is CASSVVSGQTGELFF. The CDR3, as DNA: TGTGCCAGCAGCGTAGTAAGTGGACAGACCGGGGAGCTGTTTTTT.